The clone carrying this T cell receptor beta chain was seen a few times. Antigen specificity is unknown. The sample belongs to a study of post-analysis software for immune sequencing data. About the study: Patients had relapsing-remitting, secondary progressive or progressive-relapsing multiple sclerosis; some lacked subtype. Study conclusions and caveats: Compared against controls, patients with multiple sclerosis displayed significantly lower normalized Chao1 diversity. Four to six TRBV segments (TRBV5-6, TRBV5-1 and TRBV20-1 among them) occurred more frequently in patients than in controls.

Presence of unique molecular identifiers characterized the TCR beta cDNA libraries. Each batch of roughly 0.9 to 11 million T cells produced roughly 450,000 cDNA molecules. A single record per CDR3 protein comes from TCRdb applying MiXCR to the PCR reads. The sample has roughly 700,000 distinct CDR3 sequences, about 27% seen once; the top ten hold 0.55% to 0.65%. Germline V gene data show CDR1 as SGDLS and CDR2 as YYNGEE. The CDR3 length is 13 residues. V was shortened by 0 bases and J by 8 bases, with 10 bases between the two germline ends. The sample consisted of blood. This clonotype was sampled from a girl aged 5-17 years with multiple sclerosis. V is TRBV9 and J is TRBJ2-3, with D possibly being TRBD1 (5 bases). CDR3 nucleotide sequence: TGTGCCAGCAGCGTAGTGGACAAGTCTACGCAGTATTTT. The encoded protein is CASSVVDKSTQYF.